The 27 T cell receptor beta chains listed next were all sequenced from one sample in a study of T cell repertoires in cytomegalovirus infection. TCRdb re-called the reads through MiXCR, storing one row per CDR3 protein. The sample lists roughly 570,000 distinct CDR3 sequences, approximately 40% occurring once. No antigen has been assigned to these receptors. The specimen comprised cultured PBMCs, sampled from culture after CMV antigen stimulation. The receptors were gathered from a human donor in good health (CMV status not recorded). Some clones in this sample may be carry-over from other donors' samples.

This clonotype has a count of ten or more. The chain recombines TRBV7-8 with TRBJ1-3, with a tentative D call TRBD1 (6 bases). The germline CDR1 and CDR2 sequences are SGHVS and FQNEAQ. This CDR3 comprises 16 residues. With 4 bases removed from V and 8 bases from J, the gap between germline ends came to 21 bases. The CDR3 DNA reads TGTGCCAGCAGCTCCTCGACAGGTTATCAGTTAGACACCATATATTTT. Translating it yields CASSSSTGYQLDTIYF.

J is TRBJ2-1 and V is TRBV11-3, with D perhaps TRBD2 (5 bases). In germline, CDR1 is SGHNT, CDR2 YENEEA. Deletions cut 5 bases from V and 6 bases from J, with 14 bases between. This CDR3 contains 14 residues. CDR3 in amino acids: CASSNLGGGNEQFF. In DNA form, the CDR3 reads TGTGCCAGCAGCAACCTAGGTGGAGGCAATGAGCAGTTCTTC.

The rearrangement links TRBV7-8 to TRBJ1-1, with 7 bases fitting TRBD1. V shed 5 bases, J shed 6 bases, and the junction held 6 bases outside the gene matches. Germline CDR1 reads SGHVS; CDR2 reads FQNEAQ. The CDR3 totals 13 residues. CDR3 sequence: CASSRDRRAEAFF. Written as DNA, the CDR3 is TGTGCCAGCAGCCGGGACAGACGCGCTGAAGCTTTCTTT.

This chain uses TRBV7-6 with TRBJ2-2; 7 bases match TRBD2. The V gene end was trimmed by 3 bases and the J gene end by 4 bases; junction bases not matched to a gene: 14. CDR3 length: 18 amino acids. Germline CDR1 and CDR2: SGHVS and FNYEAQ. For the CDR3, the DNA is TGTGCCAGCAGCTTTGCTAGCGGAACTCGGTCGGGCACCGGGGAGCTGTTTTTT. It codes for CASSFASGTRSGTGELFF.

This chain joins TRBV19 and TRBJ2-1; D possibly matches TRBD1 or TRBD2 (5 bases each). Germline CDR1 and CDR2: LNHDA and SQIVND (reference sequence). Trimming left V 4 bases short and J 10 bases short, with 11 bases between. The CDR3 sequence is 12 residues long. In nucleotides, the CDR3 is TGTGCCAGTAGTACGGGGACCTACGAGCAGTTCTTC. Translated, it gives CASSTGTYEQFF.

This clonotype was recorded a few times. The V call is TRBV7-4, the J call TRBJ2-1; D might be TRBD2 (5 bases). V lost 1 base to trimming and J lost 10 bases, with 14 bases between them. The germline gives CDR1 SGHVT, CDR2 SQSDAQ. The CDR3 length is 14 residues. The CDR3: CASSLVPSSSEQFF. The CDR3 nucleotides are TGTGCCAGCAGCTTAGTTCCCTCTAGCTCAGAGCAGTTCTTC. Using reference TRBV7-4 and TRBJ2-1 for the parts outside the CDR3, the full variable domain is GAGVSQSPRYKVAKRGRDVALRCDSISGHVTLYWYRQTLGQGSEVLTYSQSDAQRDKSGRPSGRFSAERPERSVSTLKIQRTEQGDSAVYLCASSLVPSSSEQFFGPGTRLTVL.

This sequence joins TRBV7-6 and TRBJ2-7, with D possibly being TRBD1 or TRBD2 (5 bases each). CDR3 length: 15 amino acids. From germline, CDR1 is SGHVS and CDR2 FNYEAQ. The CDR3 DNA is TGTGCAGAAGGGACGGGACGGACCTCTATCGACGAGCAGTACTTC. Translating gives CAEGTGRTSIDEQYF. The variable domain in full, with the rest retrieved from reference TRBV7-6 and TRBJ2-7, is GAGVSQSPRYKVTKRGQDVALRCDPISGHVSLYWYRQALGQGPEFLTYFNYEAQQDKSGLPNDRFSAERPEGSISTLTIQRTEQRDSAMYRCAEGTGRTSIDEQYFGPGTRLTVT.

The chain couples TRBV5-1 to TRBJ2-3; maybe TRBD1 (5 bases). V lost 0 bases and J 2 bases, leaving 7 bases between the germline ends. Germline V gene lookup returns CDR1 SGHRS and CDR2 YFSETQ. This CDR3 spans 14 amino acids. The DNA for the CDR3 is TGCGCCAGCAGCTTGGGACAGATCACAGATACGCAGTATTTT. The encoded protein is CASSLGQITDTQYF.

The gene calls are TRBV11-2 and TRBJ1-2; D ambiguous. Germline V gene sequence: CDR1 SGHAT, CDR2 FQNNGV. The CDR3 consists of 15 residues. The germline V and J ends were trimmed by 5 bases and 4 bases, with 17 bases remaining between them. CDR3 region: CASSRLLQNTYGYTF. For the CDR3, the DNA is TGTGCCAGCAGCCGCCTTTTGCAAAACACCTATGGCTACACCTTC.

V usage is TRBV5-7 and J usage is TRBJ1-5; the D gene is possibly TRBD1 (5 bases). TRBV5-7 is an open reading frame whose function is uncertain. Trimming removed 4 bases from V and 5 bases from J, with 16 bases in between. The CDR3 totals 15 residues. CDR3 sequence reads: CASSPGHGWYQPQHF. DNA for the CDR3: TGTGCCAGCAGCCCTGGACACGGATGGTATCAGCCCCAGCATTTT.

This clonotype was seen more than once but under ten times. This sequence joins TRBV7-2 and TRBJ2-3; unclear D gene. The CDR3 contains 15 residues. Germline assignment: CDR1 SGHTA and CDR2 FQGNSA. Trimming shortened V by 2 bases and J by 1 base, and 10 bases separated the two germline ends. DNA of the CDR3: TGTGCCAGCAGCTTATCCCTAAGAGGCACAGATACGCAGTATTTT. Translating gives CASSLSLRGTDTQYF.

This chain links TRBV19 with TRBJ1-3, with TRBD1 matching over 7 bases. Germline assignment: CDR1 LNHDA and CDR2 SQIVND (reference sequence). After removal of 6 bases from V and 4 bases from J, the junction contained 6 bases not matched to a gene. This CDR3 contains 14 residues. CDR3 protein: CASRFRDSGNTIYF. CDR3 DNA: TGTGCCAGTAGATTCCGGGACAGCGGAAACACCATATATTTT.

The V and J genes are TRBV7-9 and TRBJ2-6; the D is unclear. The CDR3 loop spans 16 amino acids. Germline lookup yields CDR1 SEHNR and CDR2 FQNEAQ (reference sequence). V lost 8 bases, J lost 0 bases, and 14 bases lay in between. The DNA for the CDR3 is TGTGCCAGCCGGTCAAGGGTGAGCTCTGGGGCCAACGTCCTGACTTTC. Protein sequence: CASRSRVSSGANVLTF.

This clonotype appeared a few times. The rearrangement uses TRBV6-1 and TRBJ2-7; tentatively, D is TRBD1 (5 bases). The CDR3 has 15 residues. The germline V gene encodes CDR1 MNHNS and CDR2 SASEGT. Trimming pared 2 bases from V and 3 bases from J, leaving 14 bases between. The CDR3 reads CASSEWGRAGYEQYF. The CDR3, as DNA: TGTGCCAGCAGTGAATGGGGCAGGGCCGGCTACGAGCAGTACTTC.

This chain joins TRBV19 and TRBJ1-3, with D unresolved. CDR1 is LNHDA, CDR2 SQIVND, per germline (reference sequence). The CDR3 is 14 residues long. V was cut by 6 bases and J by 0 bases, with 9 bases left in between. CDR3 sequence reads: CASRGGSSGNTIYF. For the CDR3, the DNA is TGTGCCAGTAGGGGCGGAAGCTCTGGAAACACCATATATTTT.

The gene calls are TRBV6-2 or TRBV6-3 and TRBJ2-6; perhaps TRBD2 as D (5 bases). The CDR3 length is 17 residues. Germline CDR1 reads MNHEY; CDR2 reads SVGEGT. V dropped 7 bases and J dropped 0 bases, with 16 bases sitting between them. As DNA, the CDR3 is TGTGCCAGCATTGAGGGCAGCCCTCCCTCTGGGGCCAACGTCCTGACTTTC. Its translation is CASIEGSPPSGANVLTF.

The chain joins TRBV12-3 or TRBV12-4 to TRBJ2-3; a possible D gene is TRBD2 (5 bases). V was pared by 8 bases and J by 2 bases, with 20 bases between. The CDR3 contains 16 residues. The CDR3 sequence is CASRATRDQITDTQYF. The CDR3 nucleotides read TGTGCCAGCCGCGCCACCCGGGATCAGATCACAGATACGCAGTATTTT.

This chain links TRBV6-5 with TRBJ1-1; possible D gene TRBD1, 5 bases. V dropped 2 bases and J dropped 5 bases, with 18 bases sitting between them. CDR1 and CDR2 (germline): MNHEY, SVGAGI. The CDR3 is 16 residues long. CDR3 protein: CASSYRRSGPGTEAFF. Here the CDR3 DNA reads TGTGCCAGCAGTTACAGAAGGTCGGGGCCGGGGACTGAAGCTTTCTTT.

The V and J genes are TRBV2 and TRBJ2-5, with D unresolved. Germline V gene data show CDR1 as SNHLY and CDR2 as FYNNEI. This CDR3 region has 12 residues. The germline V and J ends were trimmed by 2 bases and 2 bases, with 3 bases remaining between them. CDR3 DNA sequence: TGTGCCAGCAGTGAACGGCAAGAGACCCAGTACTTC. Translating gives CASSERQETQYF.

The chain recombines TRBV19 with TRBJ2-5, with D perhaps matching TRBD2 (5 bases). The CDR3 consists of 14 residues. From germline, CDR1 is LNHDA and CDR2 SQIVND (reference sequence). V was pared by 1 base and J by 3 bases, with 9 bases between. CDR3 amino acids: CASSIAGGKETQYF. DNA for the CDR3: TGTGCCAGTAGTATAGCCGGAGGAAAAGAGACCCAGTACTTC.

This sequence joins TRBV11-2 and TRBJ2-1, with 7 positions matching TRBD2. CDR3 length: 18 residues. Unmatched junction bases numbered 15, after V lost 2 bases and J lost 5 bases. Germline lookup yields CDR1 SGHAT and CDR2 FQNNGV. In DNA form, the CDR3 reads TGTGCCAGCAGCTTATACTCGTACGGGGGGTTGAGAGACAATGAGCAGTTCTTC. Its protein is CASSLYSYGGLRDNEQFF. Looking up the rest from reference TRBV11-2 and TRBJ2-1 gives the full variable domain: EAGVAQSPRYKIIEKRQSVAFWCNPISGHATLYWYQQILGQGPKLLIQFQNNGVVDDSQLPKDRFSAERLKGVDSTLKIQPAKLEDSAVYLCASSLYSYGGLRDNEQFFGPGTRLTVL.

The chain couples TRBV6-5 to TRBJ2-5, with TRBD2 as a possible D gene (6 bases). Germline V gene sequence: CDR1 MNHEY, CDR2 SVGAGI. The CDR3 sequence is 13 residues long. The ends were cut back, 0 bases at V and 9 bases at J, with 11 bases in the middle. CDR3 loop: CASSYSGRRAQYF. For the CDR3, the DNA is TGTGCCAGCAGTTACTCTGGGAGGAGGGCCCAGTACTTC.

A few counts support this clonotype. Here the CDR3 DNA reads TGTGCCAGCAGCTCTAGAGGGCGAAACACCATATATTTT. Its protein product is CASSSRGRNTIYF. The chain has TRBV7-9 and TRBJ1-3, with D unresolved. Germline V gives CDR1 SEHNR, CDR2 FQNEAQ (reference sequence). The CDR3 is made up of 13 amino acids. The V end was cut by 4 bases, the J end by 5 bases, with 9 bases between.

In its sample, this clonotype was seen many times. J is TRBJ2-1 and V is TRBV7-2; 7 bases agree with TRBD2. The CDR3 runs to 18 residues. CDR1 is SGHTA, CDR2 FQGNSA, per germline. V was pared by 1 base and J by 3 bases, with 12 bases of the junction left unmatched. DNA of the CDR3: TGTGCCAGCAGCTTAGTGTCGGTCGGCGGGAGAAACTACAATGAGCAGTTCTTC. Amino acid sequence: CASSLVSVGGRNYNEQFF.

The chain links TRBV7-4 to TRBJ1-1, with TRBD1 matching 10 bases. Germline V gene sequence: CDR1 SGHVT, CDR2 SQSDAQ. V was pared by 5 bases and J by 10 bases, with 19 bases of the junction left unmatched. There are 17 residues in the CDR3. The CDR3 coding sequence is TGTGCCAGCAGCCCAATCCCCCCCGGGACAGGGGCGTGTCGAGCTTTCTTT. It is translated as CASSPIPPGTGACRAFF.

This chain links TRBV10-3 with TRBJ2-7; D may be TRBD1 or TRBD2 (5 bases each). The germline V gene has CDR1 ENHRY and CDR2 SYGVKD. V shed 1 base and J shed 2 bases, with 12 bases lying between them. CDR3 length: 15 amino acids. The CDR3 region has the DNA TGTGCCATCAGTGAGTATTCGCCGGGACCCTACGAGCAGTACTTC. It yields the protein CAISEYSPGPYEQYF.

The rearrangement links TRBV7-9 to TRBJ1-5; 8 bases are shared with TRBD1. The trim removed 2 bases at V and 6 bases at J, leaving 18 bases unmatched. CDR1 and CDR2 (germline): SEHNR, FQNEAQ (reference sequence). This CDR3 comprises 19 residues. CDR3 sequence: CASSLQLSTETGGTQPQHF. Here the CDR3 DNA reads TGTGCCAGCAGCTTACAACTCTCCACAGAAACAGGGGGTACTCAGCCCCAGCATTTT.